Presented here are 26 T cell receptor beta chains from one specimen sequenced in a study of blood T cells in healthy people across ages. The second PCR ran roughly 6 to 12 cycles with a sample-barcoded 5' primer and J-beta primers. Each CDR3 protein gets one entry after TCRdb re-called the 5' RACE reads with MiXCR. The table lists over 950,000 distinct CDR3 sequences, about 51% of them singletons. Sequencing was carried out using blood. The source is a woman aged 55 to 70 in good health.

The genes are TRBV3-1 and TRBJ2-1, with D possibly being TRBD2 (5 bases). Between the trimmed V and J ends, which lost 3 bases and 9 bases, there was a span of 18 bases. Germline V CDR1 and CDR2: LGHDT, YNNKEL (reference sequence). The length of the CDR3 is 15 residues. This CDR3 is CASSHQEALGGEQFF. CDR3 in DNA: TGTGCCAGCAGCCATCAAGAGGCCCTCGGAGGTGAGCAGTTCTTC.

The chain uses TRBV7-8 and TRBJ2-3; TRBD2 agrees at 7 bases. This CDR3 has 20 residues. Unmatched junction bases numbered 20, after V lost 2 bases and J lost 3 bases. CDR1 SGHVS and CDR2 FQNEAQ come from the germline V gene. CDR3 sequence reads: CASSLYSGLAGVGGTDTQYF. CDR3 bases: TGTGCCAGCAGCTTATATTCGGGACTGGCGGGAGTAGGTGGGACAGATACGCAGTATTTT.

The J gene is TRBJ2-7, the V gene TRBV5-1; 7 bases align to TRBD2. With the DNA end fitting TRBJ2-5 better, the J assignment may be wrong. In germline, CDR1 is SGHRS, CDR2 YFSETQ. CDR3 length: 15 residues. CDR3 DNA: TGCGCCAGCAGCTTGTTTGGGGGGGACCAAGAGACCCAGTACTTC. Translation gives CASSLFGGDQETQYF.

The chain joins TRBV7-6 to TRBJ2-5; tentatively, D is TRBD1 (5 bases). V was shortened by 9 bases and J by 2 bases, with 10 bases between the two germline ends. This CDR3 spans 12 amino acids. CDR1 SGHVS and CDR2 FNYEAQ come from the germline V gene. CDR3 sequence: CASQTVQETQYF. DNA of the CDR3: TGTGCCAGTCAGACAGTACAAGAGACCCAGTACTTC.

Turning to this clonotype: With a much larger clone just one base away, this may be a read error. The V call is TRBV11-2, the J call TRBJ2-3; unclear D gene. This CDR3 is 11 amino acids long. CDR1 SGHAT and CDR2 FQNNGV come from the germline V gene. The CDR3 DNA reads TGTGCCAGCGGCTTAAAAGATACGCAGTATTTT. The encoded protein is CASGLKDTQYF.

This clonotype turned up a few times. The rearrangement joins TRBV6-6 to TRBJ2-1, with D possibly being TRBD1 or TRBD2 (5 bases each). This CDR3 has 12 residues. The V end lost 6 bases, the J end lost 7 bases, and 10 bases lay between the germline ends. From germline, CDR1 is MNHNY and CDR2 SVGAGI (reference sequence). The chain's CDR3 is CASRPGRNEQFF. The CDR3 region has the DNA TGTGCCAGCAGGCCGGGGCGGAATGAGCAGTTCTTC.

Here the CDR3 reads CASRQLGTQYF. The CDR3 nucleotides read TGTGCCAGCAGACAACTGGGGACCCAGTACTTC. The genes are TRBV28 and TRBJ2-5; D not resolved. Germline CDR1 MDHEN, CDR2 SYDVKM. V lost 6 bases and J 7 bases, leaving 9 bases between the germline ends. There are 11 residues in the CDR3.

There are a few counts of this clonotype. V is TRBV20-1 and J is TRBJ2-6; D is undetermined. Germline values: CDR1 DFQATT, CDR2 SNEGSKA (reference sequence). Deletions cut 2 bases from V and 0 bases from J, with 20 bases between. This CDR3 contains 19 residues. As DNA, the CDR3 is TGCAGTGCTAGATCCCTAGGGCAGGCAGGCGACTCTGGGGCCAACGTCCTGACTTTC. This codes for CSARSLGQAGDSGANVLTF.

In this sample, this clonotype turned up many times. J is TRBJ2-7 and V is TRBV6-2 or TRBV6-3, with 10 bases fitting TRBD2. The CDR3 covers 15 residues. CDR1 and CDR2 from the germline V gene are MNHEY and SVGEGT. Germline trimming cut 5 bases from V and 2 bases from J; bases unmatched to any gene: 6. The CDR3 is CASSDGTSEPYEQYF. Here the CDR3 DNA reads TGTGCCAGCAGTGACGGGACTAGCGAACCCTACGAGCAGTACTTC.

V usage is TRBV7-2 and J usage is TRBJ2-7; D possibly matches TRBD1 or TRBD2 (5 bases each). V lost 2 bases and J 3 bases, leaving 8 bases between the germline ends. Germline CDR1 and CDR2: SGHTA and FQGNSA. The CDR3 is 13 residues long. The CDR3 DNA reads TGTGCCAGCAGCTTATGGGACCACTACGAGCAGTACTTC. Protein sequence: CASSLWDHYEQYF. The full variable domain, in which reference TRBV7-2 and TRBJ2-7 provide the parts outside the CDR3, is GAGVSQSPSNKVTEKGKDVELRCDPISGHTALYWYRQSLGQGLEFLIYFQGNSAPDKSGLPSDRFSAERTGGSVSTLTIQRTQQEDSAVYLCASSLWDHYEQYFGPGTRLTVT.

The V call is TRBV5-1, the J call TRBJ1-6; D uncertain. The CDR3 consists of 13 residues. The V end was cut by 0 bases, the J end by 8 bases, with 6 bases between. Germline lookup yields CDR1 SGHRS and CDR2 YFSETQ. CDR3 residues: CASSLADDSPLHF. CDR3 DNA sequence: TGCGCCAGCAGCTTGGCCGATGATTCACCCCTCCACTTT.

This clonotype was seen only a few times. The rearrangement uses TRBV12-3 or TRBV12-4 and TRBJ1-2, with D perhaps matching TRBD1 (6 bases). Trimming shortened V by 5 bases and J by 6 bases, and 19 bases separated the two germline ends. CDR3 length: 15 amino acids. The CDR3 spells CASSRDILRLHGYTF. Here the CDR3 DNA reads TGTGCCAGCAGTCGGGACATTCTCCGGCTCCATGGCTACACCTTC.

The chain recombines TRBV29-1 with TRBJ2-1; D might be TRBD2 (6 bases). V was shortened by 8 bases and J by 9 bases, with 23 bases between the two germline ends. CDR3 length equals 14 residues. Germline V gene lookup returns CDR1 SQVTM and CDR2 ANQGSEA. The CDR3 nucleotides are TGCAGCTCGAGGAGGGGAGAGTGGGATCCTGAGCAGTTCTTC. Translating gives CSSRRGEWDPEQFF.

The chain joins TRBV15 to TRBJ2-1, with D unclear. The CDR3 totals 16 residues. CDR1 is LNHNV, CDR2 YYDKDF, per germline (reference sequence). V was clipped by 0 bases and J by 5 bases, with 14 bases between them. CDR3 residues: CATSRDNIKPNNEQFF. The CDR3 bases are TGTGCCACCAGCAGAGATAACATTAAACCGAACAATGAGCAGTTCTTC. The variable domain in full, with the rest retrieved from reference TRBV15 and TRBJ2-1, is DAMVIQNPRYQVTQFGKPVTLSCSQTLNHNVMYWYQQKSSQAPKLLFHYYDKDFNNEADTPDNFQSRRPNTSFCFLDIRSPGLGDTAMYLCATSRDNIKPNNEQFFGPGTRLTVL.

This clonotype showed up just a few times. The chain carries TRBV2 and TRBJ2-5, with 7 bases lining up with TRBD1. The CDR3 is 14 amino acids. Trimming cost V 3 bases and J 11 bases; bases outside gene matches: 12. The V gene's germline CDR1 is SNHLY and CDR2 FYNNEI. The CDR3 nucleotides read TGTGCCAGCAGTGACGACAGGGTTTCGTATGAGCAGTACTTC. It yields the protein CASSDDRVSYEQYF.

The rearrangement uses TRBV2 and TRBJ2-4; 8 bases are shared with TRBD2. The V segment lost 8 bases and the J segment 8 bases; nucleotides outside the gene matches: 11. Looked up from germline, CDR1 is SNHLY and CDR2 is FYNNEI. The CDR3 contains 14 residues. This CDR3 is CASSGTRGRDIQYF. In nucleotides, the CDR3 is TGTGCCAGCTCCGGGACTAGGGGTAGGGACATTCAGTACTTC.

In its sample, this clonotype was seen a few times. The rearrangement links TRBV28 to TRBJ2-7; 9 positions match TRBD1. The CDR3 is 14 amino acids. Germline lookup yields CDR1 MDHEN and CDR2 SYDVKM. J lost 5 bases, V lost 6 bases, and 8 bases had no gene match. The CDR3 nucleotides are TGTGCCAGCAGCGCCGGGACAGGGAGAGACGAGCAGTACTTC. Its translation: CASSAGTGRDEQYF.

This clonotype has more than one count but fewer than ten. The chain is built from TRBV11-1 and TRBJ1-2; possibly TRBD1 for D (6 bases). The germline V gene has CDR1 SGHAT and CDR2 FQDESV (reference sequence). CDR3 length equals 13 residues. The V end lost 5 bases, the J end lost 8 bases, and 15 bases lay between the germline ends. In nucleotides, the CDR3 is TGTGCCAGCAGCCCACAGGGCTTCAACGGCTACACCTTC. It translates to CASSPQGFNGYTF.

The gene calls are TRBV27 and TRBJ2-7; no clear D gene. The CDR3 contains 15 residues. Germline lookup yields CDR1 MNHEY and CDR2 SMNVEV (reference sequence). Trimming removed 5 bases at V and 0 bases at J, with 14 bases between. The CDR3 nucleotides are TGTGCCAGCAGTCCGAAAGGAGTAAACTCCTACGAGCAGTACTTC. Residues: CASSPKGVNSYEQYF.

On this clonotype itself: The junction differs from germline at one of its ends, possibly a read error. The J gene is TRBJ1-2, the V gene TRBV7-2; the D gene is possibly TRBD1 (5 bases). The CDR3 totals 14 residues. Germline CDR1 and CDR2: SGHTA and FQGNSA. CDR3 residues: CASSQPTDSYSYTF. The CDR3 DNA follows: TGTGCCAGCAGCCAACCGACAGATTCCTATAGCTACACCTTC.

This clonotype showed up just a few times. This sequence joins TRBV4-2 and TRBJ2-3; 10 nucleotides line up with TRBD2. The CDR3 loop spans 17 amino acids. V was clipped by 0 bases and J by 11 bases; unmatched bases: 14. Per the germline V gene, CDR1 is LGHNA and CDR2 is YNFKEQ. CDR3 DNA: TGTGCCAGCAGCCAAGACCCCTCTAGCGGGAGTGCCCATAGGCAGTATTTT. Its protein product is CASSQDPSSGSAHRQYF.

To note about this clonotype: Sequence at one end of the junction differs from germline and may be a read error. The rearrangement uses TRBV11-2 and TRBJ2-5, with 8 bases matching TRBD2. CDR1 is SGHAT, CDR2 FQNNGV, per germline. The CDR3 totals 12 residues. This CDR3 is CAISPVAGKQYF. CDR3 in DNA: TGTGCCATCAGCCCGGTAGCGGGAAAGCAGTACTTC.

This chain joins TRBV10-2 and TRBJ2-5; 8 nucleotides line up with TRBD1. The closer fit of TRBJ2-7 to the DNA end suggests the J call may be wrong. Germline V gene data show CDR1 as WSHSY and CDR2 as SAAADI. This CDR3 contains 15 residues. The CDR3 DNA is TGCGCCAGCAGTGGGTCCGGGACAGGAGCTTACGAGCAGTACTTC. This codes for CASSGSGTGAYEQYF.

The chain links TRBV20-1 to TRBJ2-3; maybe TRBD2 (5 bases). V lost 5 bases, J lost 3 bases, and 21 bases lay in between. Germline values: CDR1 DFQATT, CDR2 SNEGSKA (reference sequence). The CDR3 consists of 16 residues. CDR3: CSAPPLSGATTDTQYF. CDR3 bases: TGCAGTGCTCCCCCTTTGAGCGGAGCTACTACAGATACGCAGTATTTT.

This clonotype was found a few times. This chain links TRBV4-2 with TRBJ1-2; D gene ambiguous. Trimming took off 0 bases at V and 4 bases at J, with 12 bases between the two ends. In germline, CDR1 is LGHNA, CDR2 YNFKEQ. This CDR3 contains 15 residues. The CDR3 nucleotides are TGTGCCAGCAGCCAAGATGGCGGGATAGGCTATGGCTACACCTTC. Its translation: CASSQDGGIGYGYTF.

This clonotype was counted a few times. The chain has TRBV10-3 and TRBJ2-7, with TRBD1 as a possible D gene (6 bases). CDR1 and CDR2 (germline): ENHRY, SYGVKD. This CDR3 region has 13 residues. Trimming removed 11 bases from V and 3 bases from J, with 17 bases in between. The CDR3 DNA sequence: TGTGCCGCAGCCCAGGGGAAAAACTACGAGCAGTACTTC. It specifies CAAAQGKNYEQYF.